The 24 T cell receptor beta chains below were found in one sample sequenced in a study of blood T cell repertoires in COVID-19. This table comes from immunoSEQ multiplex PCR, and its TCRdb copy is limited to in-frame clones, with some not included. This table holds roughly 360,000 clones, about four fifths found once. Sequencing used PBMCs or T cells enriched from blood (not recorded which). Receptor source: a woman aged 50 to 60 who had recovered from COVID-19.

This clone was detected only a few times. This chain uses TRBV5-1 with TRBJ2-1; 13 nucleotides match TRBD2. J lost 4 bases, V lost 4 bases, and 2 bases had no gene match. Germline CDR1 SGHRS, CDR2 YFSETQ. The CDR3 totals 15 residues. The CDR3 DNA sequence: TGCGCCAGCAGCGCGGGACTAGCGGGGTACAATGAGCAGTTCTTC. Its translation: CASSAGLAGYNEQFF.

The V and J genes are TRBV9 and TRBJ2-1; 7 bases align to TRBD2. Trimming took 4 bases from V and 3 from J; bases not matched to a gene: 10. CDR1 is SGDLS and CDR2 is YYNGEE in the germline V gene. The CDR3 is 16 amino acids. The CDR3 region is CASSIPLRGNYNEQFF. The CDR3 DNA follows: TGTGCCAGCAGCATCCCTTTGCGGGGGAACTACAATGAGCAGTTCTTC.

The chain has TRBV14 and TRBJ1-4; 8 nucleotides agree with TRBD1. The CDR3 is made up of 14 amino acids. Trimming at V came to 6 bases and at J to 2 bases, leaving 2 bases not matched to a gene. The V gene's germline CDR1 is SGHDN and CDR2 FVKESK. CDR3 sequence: CASSNRGTNEKLFF. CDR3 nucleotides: TGTGCCAGCAGTAACAGGGGGACTAATGAAAAACTGTTTTTT.

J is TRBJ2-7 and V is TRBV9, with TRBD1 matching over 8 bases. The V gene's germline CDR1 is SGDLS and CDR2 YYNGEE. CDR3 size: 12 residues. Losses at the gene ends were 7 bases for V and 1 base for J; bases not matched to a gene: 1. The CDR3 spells CASGTGSYEQYF. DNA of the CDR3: TGTGCCAGCGGGACAGGTTCCTACGAGCAGTACTTC.

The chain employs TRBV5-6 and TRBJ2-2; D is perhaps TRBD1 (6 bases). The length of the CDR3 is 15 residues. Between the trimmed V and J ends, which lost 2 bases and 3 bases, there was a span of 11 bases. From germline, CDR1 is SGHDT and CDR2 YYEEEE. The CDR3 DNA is TGTGCCAGCAGCTTTGGTACAGGGCACACCGGGGAGCTGTTTTTT. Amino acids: CASSFGTGHTGELFF.

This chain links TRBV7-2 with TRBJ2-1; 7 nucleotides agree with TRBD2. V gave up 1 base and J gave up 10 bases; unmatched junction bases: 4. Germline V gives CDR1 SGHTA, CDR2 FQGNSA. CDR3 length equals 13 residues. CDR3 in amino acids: CASSLGTREEQFF. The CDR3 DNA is TGTGCCAGCAGCTTAGGGACTAGAGAGGAGCAGTTCTTC.

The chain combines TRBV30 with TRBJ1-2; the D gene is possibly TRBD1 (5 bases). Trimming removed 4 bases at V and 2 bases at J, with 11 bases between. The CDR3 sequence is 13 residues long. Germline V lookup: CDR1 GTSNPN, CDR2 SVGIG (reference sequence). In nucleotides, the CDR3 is TGTGCCTGGAAGTTCGACAGAAACTATGGCTACACCTTC. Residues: CAWKFDRNYGYTF.

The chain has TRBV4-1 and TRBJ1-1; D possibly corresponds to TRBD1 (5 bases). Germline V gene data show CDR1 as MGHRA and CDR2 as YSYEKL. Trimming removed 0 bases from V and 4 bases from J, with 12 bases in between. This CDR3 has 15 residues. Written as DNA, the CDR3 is TGCGCCAGCAGCCAAGAGTTCCAGGGTAGCACTGAAGCTTTCTTT. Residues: CASSQEFQGSTEAFF.

The CDR3 spells CASSFGDEQYF. CDR3 bases: TGTGCCAGCAGTTTCGGGGACGAGCAGTACTTC. This chain uses TRBV27 with TRBJ2-7; a possible D gene is TRBD2 (5 bases). The germline V gene has CDR1 MNHEY and CDR2 SMNVEV (reference sequence). V was pared by 3 bases and J by 5 bases, with 5 bases between. The CDR3 has 11 residues.

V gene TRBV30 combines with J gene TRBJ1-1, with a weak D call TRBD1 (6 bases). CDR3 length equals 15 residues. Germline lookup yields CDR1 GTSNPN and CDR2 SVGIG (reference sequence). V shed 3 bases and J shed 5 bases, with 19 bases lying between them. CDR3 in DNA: TGTGCCTGGAGCATAAGGGGGGGGCGCGGAACTGAAGCTTTCTTT. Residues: CAWSIRGGRGTEAFF.

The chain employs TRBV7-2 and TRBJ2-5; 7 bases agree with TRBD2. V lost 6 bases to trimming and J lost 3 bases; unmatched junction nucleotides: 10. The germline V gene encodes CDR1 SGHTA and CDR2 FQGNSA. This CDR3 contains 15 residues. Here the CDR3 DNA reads TGTGCCAGCAGTCCGAGCGGGGTTATCAAAGAGACCCAGTACTTC. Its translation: CASSPSGVIKETQYF.

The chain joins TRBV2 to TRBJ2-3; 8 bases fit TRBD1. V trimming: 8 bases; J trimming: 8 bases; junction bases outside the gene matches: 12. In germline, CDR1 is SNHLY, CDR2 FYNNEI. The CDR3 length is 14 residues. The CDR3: CASGDGQGGGTQYF. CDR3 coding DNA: TGTGCCAGCGGAGACGGACAGGGTGGAGGTACGCAGTATTTT.

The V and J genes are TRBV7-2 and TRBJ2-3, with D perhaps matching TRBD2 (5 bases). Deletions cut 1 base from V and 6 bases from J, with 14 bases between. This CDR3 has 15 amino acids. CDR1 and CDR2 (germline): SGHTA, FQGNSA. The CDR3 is CASSLVMLAGDTQYF. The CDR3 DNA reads TGTGCCAGCAGCTTAGTGATGCTAGCTGGTGATACGCAGTATTTT.

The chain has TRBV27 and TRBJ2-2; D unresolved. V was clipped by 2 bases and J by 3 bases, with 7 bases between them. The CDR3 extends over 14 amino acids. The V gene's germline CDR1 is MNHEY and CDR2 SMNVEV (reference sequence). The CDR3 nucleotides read TGTGCCAGCAGTTTAGTTAGCTACACCGGGGAGCTGTTTTTT. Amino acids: CASSLVSYTGELFF.

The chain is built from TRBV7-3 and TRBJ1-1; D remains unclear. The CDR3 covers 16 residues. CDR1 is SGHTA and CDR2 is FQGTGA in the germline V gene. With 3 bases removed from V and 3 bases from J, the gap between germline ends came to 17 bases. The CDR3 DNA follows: TGTGCCAGCAGCTTCGAGTTTGGGGAGGGCCACACTGAAGCTTTCTTT. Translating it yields CASSFEFGEGHTEAFF.

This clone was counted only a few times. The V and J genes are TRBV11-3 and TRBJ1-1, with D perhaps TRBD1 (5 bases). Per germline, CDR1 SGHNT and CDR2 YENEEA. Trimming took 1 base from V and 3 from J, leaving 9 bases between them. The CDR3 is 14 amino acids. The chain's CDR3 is CASSLGVRDTEAFF. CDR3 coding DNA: TGTGCCAGCAGCTTAGGTGTCAGGGACACTGAAGCTTTCTTT.

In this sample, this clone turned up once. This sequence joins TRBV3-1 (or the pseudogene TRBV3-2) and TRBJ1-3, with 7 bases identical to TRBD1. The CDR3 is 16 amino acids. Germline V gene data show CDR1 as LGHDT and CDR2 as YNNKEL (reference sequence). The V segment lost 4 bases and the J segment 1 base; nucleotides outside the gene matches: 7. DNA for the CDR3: TGTGCCAGCAGCCGCCGGGACAGTCATTCTGGAAACACCATATATTTT. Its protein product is CASSRRDSHSGNTIYF.

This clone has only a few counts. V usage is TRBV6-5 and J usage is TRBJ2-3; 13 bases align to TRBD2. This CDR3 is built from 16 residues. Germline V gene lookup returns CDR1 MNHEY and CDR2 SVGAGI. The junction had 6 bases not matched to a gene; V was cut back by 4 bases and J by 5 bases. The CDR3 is CASSLTGLAGIDTQYF. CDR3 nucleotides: TGTGCCAGCAGTTTGACGGGACTAGCGGGGATAGATACGCAGTATTTT.

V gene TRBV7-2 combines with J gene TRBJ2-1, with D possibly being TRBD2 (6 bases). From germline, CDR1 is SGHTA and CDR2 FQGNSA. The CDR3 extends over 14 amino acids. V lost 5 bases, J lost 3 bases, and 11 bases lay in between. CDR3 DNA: TGTGCCAGCAGCCTCCTAGCGTTCTACAATGAGCAGTTCTTC. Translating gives CASSLLAFYNEQFF. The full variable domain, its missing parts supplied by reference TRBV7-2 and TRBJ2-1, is GAGVSQSPSNKVTEKGKDVELRCDPISGHTALYWYRQSLGQGLEFLIYFQGNSAPDKSGLPSDRFSAERTGGSVSTLTIQRTQQEDSAVYLCASSLLAFYNEQFFGPGTRLTVL.

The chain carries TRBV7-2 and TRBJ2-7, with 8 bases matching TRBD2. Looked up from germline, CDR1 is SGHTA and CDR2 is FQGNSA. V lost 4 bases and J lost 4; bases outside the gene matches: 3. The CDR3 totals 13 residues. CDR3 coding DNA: TGTGCCAGCAGCTCACTAGCGGTATACGAGCAGTACTTC. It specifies CASSSLAVYEQYF.

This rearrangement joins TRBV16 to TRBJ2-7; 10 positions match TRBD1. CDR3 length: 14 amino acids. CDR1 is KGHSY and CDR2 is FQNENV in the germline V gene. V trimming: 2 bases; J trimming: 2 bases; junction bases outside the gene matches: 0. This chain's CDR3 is CASSQGQGAYEQYF. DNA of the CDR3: TGTGCCAGCAGCCAAGGACAGGGGGCCTACGAGCAGTACTTC.

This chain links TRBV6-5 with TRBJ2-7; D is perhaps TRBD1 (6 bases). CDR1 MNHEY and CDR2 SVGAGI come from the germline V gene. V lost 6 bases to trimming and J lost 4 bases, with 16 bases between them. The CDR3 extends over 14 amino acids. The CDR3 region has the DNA TGTGCCAGCAGGACCCCAGGGGCCAGTTACGAGCAGTACTTC. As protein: CASRTPGASYEQYF.

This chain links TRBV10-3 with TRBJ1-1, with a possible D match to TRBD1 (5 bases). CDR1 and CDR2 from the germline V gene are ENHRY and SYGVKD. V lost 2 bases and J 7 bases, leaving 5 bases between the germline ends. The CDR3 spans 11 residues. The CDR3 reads CAISETGEAFF. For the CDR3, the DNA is TGTGCCATCAGTGAGACAGGTGAAGCTTTCTTT.

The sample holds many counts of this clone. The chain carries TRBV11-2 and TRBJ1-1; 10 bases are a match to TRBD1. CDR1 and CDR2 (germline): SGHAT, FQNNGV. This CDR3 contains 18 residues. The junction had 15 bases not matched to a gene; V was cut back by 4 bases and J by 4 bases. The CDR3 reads CASSSSRQGAGSSTEAFF. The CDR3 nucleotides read TGTGCCAGCAGCTCCTCAAGACAGGGGGCGGGATCGAGCACTGAAGCTTTCTTT. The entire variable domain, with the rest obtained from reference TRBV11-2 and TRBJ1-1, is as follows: EAGVAQSPRYKIIEKRQSVAFWCNPISGHATLYWYQQILGQGPKLLIQFQNNGVVDDSQLPKDRFSAERLKGVDSTLKIQPAKLEDSAVYLCASSSSRQGAGSSTEAFFGQGTRLTVV.